This T cell receptor beta chain is from a study of early T cells in non-severe SARS-CoV-2 infection. Looking at the study overall: Sequencing input comprised bulk RNA from unsorted whole blood; chain pairing was not available.

Trimming cost V 4 bases and J 5 bases, with 11 bases left between them. The CDR3 extends over 13 amino acids. Germline loops: CDR1 LGHDT, CDR2 YNNKEL (reference sequence). Individual cDNA molecules each received unique molecular identifiers attached to them. TCRdb processed the 5' RACE reads anew with MiXCR; each CDR3 protein has one entry. In the table there are nearly 80,000 distinct CDR3 sequences, roughly 12% of which are singletons. This clonotype came up many times. This receptor was obtained from an adult who was a healthcare worker with PCR-confirmed SARS-CoV-2 infection or an uninfected control (not recorded which). The chain uses TRBV3-1 and TRBJ1-1; TRBD1 is a possible D gene (5 bases). Sequencing was done on a sample of whole blood. The CDR3 sequence: CASSPRVGTEAFF. The CDR3 DNA sequence: TGTGCCAGCAGCCCCAGGGTGGGTACTGAAGCTTTCTTT.